This paragraph reports one T cell receptor beta chain. Antigen specificity is unknown. This specimen belongs to a study of OX40 agonist ivuxolimab in advanced cancers. About the study: The study treated patients with ivuxolimab, an agonistic anti-OX40 (CD134) antibody. Head and neck, renal cell, melanoma or hepatocellular carcinoma were the cancers that dose-escalation patients had. The study, taken as a whole, reports: Expanded clones tended on average to be more numerous among CD8+ T cells than CD4+.

Using immunoSEQ multiplex PCR, the repertoire was profiled, and TCRdb retains in-frame clones only, with some absent. Seen here are tens of thousands of clones, around 84% observed once, and the top ten hold roughly 17%. CDR1 is SNHLY, CDR2 FYNNEI, per germline. This CDR3 region has 15 residues. After removal of 3 bases from V and 11 bases from J, the junction contained 13 bases not matched to a gene. This sequence originates from an adult with an advanced solid tumor such as melanoma, head and neck, liver or kidney cancer. V usage is TRBV2 and J usage is TRBJ2-1; 7 bases line up with TRBD2. Specimen: CD4+ or CD8+ T cells sorted from blood, collected in a trial of the OX40 agonist ivuxolimab. CDR3 DNA sequence: TGTGCCAGCAGTGATGTAGGGCTAGCGGAGCTGCAGCAGTTCTTC. Residues: CASSDVGLAELQQFF. The full variable domain, completed using reference TRBV2 and TRBJ2-1, is EPEVTQTPSHQVTQMGQEVILRCVPISNHLYFYWYRQILGQKVEFLVSFYNNEISEKSEIFDDQFSVERPDGSNFTLKIRSTKLEDSAMYFCASSDVGLAELQQFFGPGTRLTVL.